Each of the 20 T cell receptor beta chains below was sequenced from the same sample in a study of blood T cell repertoires in COVID-19. The table came from immunoSEQ multiplex PCR; TCRdb's copy has only in-frame clones and leaves some out. The table has about 220,000 clones, about four fifths seen once. Sequences were obtained from PBMCs or T cells enriched from blood (not recorded which). These receptors were obtained from a woman aged 40 to 50 with acute COVID-19.

The gene calls are TRBV5-4 and TRBJ2-6; 9 bases line up with TRBD1. CDR3 length: 18 amino acids. Trimming at V came to 4 bases and at J to 4 bases, leaving 12 bases not matched to a gene. Germline CDR1 is SGHNT and CDR2 is YYREEE (reference sequence). This CDR3 reads CASSGDFGTGSGANVLTF. The CDR3 DNA reads TGTGCCAGCAGCGGGGATTTCGGGACAGGGTCCGGGGCCAACGTCCTGACTTTC.

In DNA, the CDR3 is TGTGCCAGCAGCGCCGGGACAGGGGGCCGAAAACTGTTTTTT. The encoded protein is CASSAGTGGRKLFF. This chain links TRBV9 with TRBJ1-4, with TRBD1 identical over 12 bases. Unmatched junction bases numbered 4, after V lost 3 bases and J lost 10 bases. The CDR3 totals 14 residues. CDR1 and CDR2 from the germline V gene are SGDLS and YYNGEE.

The sample holds one count of this clone. V and J are TRBV5-4 and TRBJ1-3; D remains unclear. The CDR3 is 16 residues long. Trimming removed 3 bases at V and 0 bases at J, with 13 bases between. From germline, CDR1 is SGHNT and CDR2 YYREEE (reference sequence). CDR3 region: CASSSQEDFSGNTIYF. The DNA of the CDR3 is TGTGCCAGCAGCTCGCAGGAGGACTTCTCTGGAAACACCATATATTTT.

In its sample, this clone was seen once. The chain links TRBV4-1 to TRBJ2-1, with 7 bases lining up with TRBD1. The V segment lost 2 bases and the J segment 1 base; nucleotides outside the gene matches: 2. Germline V CDR1 and CDR2: MGHRA, YSYEKL. The CDR3 contains 15 residues. CDR3 in amino acids: CASSQQGESYNEQFF. CDR3 nucleotide sequence: TGCGCCAGCAGCCAACAGGGGGAGTCCTACAATGAGCAGTTCTTC.

CDR3 loop: CASSGDSSYEQYF. CDR3 in DNA: TGTGCCAGCAGTGGGGACAGCTCCTACGAGCAGTACTTC. The chain recombines TRBV9 with TRBJ2-7, with TRBD1 matching over 7 bases. The J segment lost 0 bases and the V segment lost 5 bases, leaving 2 bases of the junction unmatched. The germline V gene has CDR1 SGDLS and CDR2 YYNGEE. CDR3 size: 13 residues.

CDR3 nucleotides: TGTGCCAGCAGCTTAGTTGCGGGAGTAGACGAGCAGTACTTC. Translated: CASSLVAGVDEQYF. J is TRBJ2-7 and V is TRBV11-2; 7 bases match TRBD2. Per the germline V gene, CDR1 is SGHAT and CDR2 is FQNNGV. The CDR3 has 14 residues. With 1 base clipped from V and 5 bases from J, the junction kept 5 bases outside the gene matches.

The rearrangement links TRBV4-2 to TRBJ2-7; tentative D call: TRBD1 (5 bases). Trimming stripped 1 base from V and 6 bases from J, with 16 bases between. Per germline, CDR1 LGHNA and CDR2 YNFKEQ. The CDR3 is made up of 15 amino acids. The CDR3 DNA is TGTGCCAGCAGCCAAGTTGAGAGCAGGGCGGCCGAGCAGTACTTC. The encoded protein is CASSQVESRAAEQYF.

This chain links TRBV15 with TRBJ2-3; maybe TRBD2 (7 bases). CDR1 is LNHNV, CDR2 YYDKDF, per germline (reference sequence). CDR3 size: 15 residues. Trimming left V 11 bases short and J 2 bases short, with 20 bases between. The CDR3 bases are TGTGCCGATAGGGGGGGTGGACACCACACAGATACGCAGTATTTT. Translating it yields CADRGGGHHTDTQYF.

The chain is built from TRBV6-2 or TRBV6-3 and TRBJ2-7; 7 bases fit TRBD1. Germline CDR1 reads MNHEY; CDR2 reads SVGEGT. The V segment lost 5 bases and the J segment 2 bases; nucleotides outside the gene matches: 0. The CDR3 sequence is 12 residues long. CDR3 protein: CASSQGAYEQYF. CDR3 nucleotides: TGTGCCAGCAGTCAGGGGGCCTACGAGCAGTACTTC.

This chain connects TRBV7-3 to TRBJ2-1; 8 bases align to TRBD2. The ends lost 0 bases at V and 9 bases at J; junction bases unmatched: 16. The CDR3 totals 18 residues. Germline V gene sequence: CDR1 SGHTA, CDR2 FQGTGA. CDR3 in DNA: TGTGCCAGCAGCTTAACCCCGCGTGCCGGGACTAGAGACGGTGAGCAGTTCTTC. Residues: CASSLTPRAGTRDGEQFF.

This clone was detected only a few times. V usage is TRBV3-1 (or the pseudogene TRBV3-2) and J usage is TRBJ2-4, with D possibly TRBD1 on 6 matching bases. CDR1 is LGHDT, CDR2 YNNKEL, per germline (reference sequence). With 4 bases removed from V and 0 bases from J, the gap between germline ends came to 10 bases. This CDR3 has 15 residues. The CDR3 DNA follows: TGTGCCAGCAGCCCTCCAGGGGTAGCCAAAAACATTCAGTACTTC. This encodes CASSPPGVAKNIQYF.

The chain combines TRBV13 with TRBJ1-4, with 9 positions matching TRBD1. Germline-derived CDR1 and CDR2 are PRHDT and FYEKMQ (reference sequence). The length of the CDR3 is 14 residues. V lost 4 bases, J lost 6 bases, and 3 bases stayed unmatched. The CDR3 DNA reads as TGTGCCAGCAGCTCACAGGGGGCGCATGAAAAACTGTTTTTT. It yields the protein CASSSQGAHEKLFF.

A remark on this clone: At one end, the junction sequence differs from germline, possibly due to a read error. In nucleotides, the CDR3 is TGTTCCAGCAGTCAGACTCGGACTAGCGGGGGGTTAAGCTCCTACAATGAGCAGTTCTTC. Its translation is CSSSQTRTSGGLSSYNEQFF. The gene calls are TRBV6-2 or TRBV6-3 and TRBJ2-1, with 14 bases lining up with TRBD2. This CDR3 comprises 20 residues. CDR1 and CDR2 (germline): MNHEY, SVGEGT.

J is TRBJ2-1 and V is TRBV18, with 7 bases identical to TRBD2. Germline CDR1 reads KGHSH; CDR2 reads LQKENI. The CDR3 length is 13 residues. With V trimmed by 3 bases and J by 7 bases, 3 bases remained unmatched. The CDR3 nucleotides read TGTGCCAGCTCACCCAAACTAGCGAATGAGCAGTTCTTC. Amino acids: CASSPKLANEQFF.

The chain employs TRBV9 and TRBJ1-3; D is possibly TRBD1 (6 bases). V was clipped by 5 bases and J by 4 bases, with 19 bases between them. The CDR3 covers 16 residues. Germline assignment: CDR1 SGDLS and CDR2 YYNGEE. This CDR3 is CASRDPLQGAGNTIYF. CDR3 nucleotide sequence: TGTGCCAGCAGGGATCCCCTACAGGGTGCAGGAAACACCATATATTTT.

The chain combines TRBV7-7 with TRBJ2-2; D is unclear. V was pared by 3 bases and J by 6 bases, with 8 bases between. The CDR3 sequence is 13 residues long. Germline CDR1 reads SSHAT; CDR2 reads FNYEAQ (reference sequence). In nucleotides, the CDR3 is TGTGCCAGCAGCTTGCAGAGGTCCGGGGAGCTGTTTTTT. Translated, it gives CASSLQRSGELFF. Combining the CDR3 with reference TRBV7-7 and TRBJ2-2 gives the whole variable domain GAGVSQSPRYKVTKRGQDVTLRCDPISSHATLYWYQQALGQGPEFLTYFNYEAQPDKSGLPSDRFSAERPEGSISTLTIQRTEQRDSAMYRCASSLQRSGELFFGEGSRLTVL.

This clone was found once. The rearrangement joins TRBV3-1 (or the pseudogene TRBV3-2) to TRBJ2-1; 9 nucleotides line up with TRBD2. The CDR3 is made up of 16 amino acids. Trimming cost V 3 bases and J 8 bases; bases outside gene matches: 11. CDR1 is LGHDT, CDR2 YNNKEL, per germline (reference sequence). The CDR3 loop reads CASSHAGGPHGDEQFF. As DNA, the CDR3 is TGTGCCAGCAGCCATGCGGGGGGGCCTCATGGGGATGAGCAGTTCTTC.

The chain has TRBV15 and TRBJ2-3, with unresolved D. The CDR3 consists of 15 residues. The germline gives CDR1 LNHNV, CDR2 YYDKDF (reference sequence). The ends were cut back, 2 bases at V and 6 bases at J, with 15 bases in the middle. CDR3 bases: TGTGCCACCAGCAGACCCGACTCCCCCCAGGATACGCAGTATTTT. This translates into CATSRPDSPQDTQYF.

The V and J genes are TRBV19 and TRBJ1-2; 7 nucleotides line up with TRBD1. CDR3 length: 19 residues. Germline V gene lookup returns CDR1 LNHDA and CDR2 SQIVND (reference sequence). V trimming: 4 bases; J trimming: 0 bases; junction bases outside the gene matches: 17. The CDR3 is CASSKKVGAGGPTNYGYTF. CDR3 bases: TGTGCCAGTAGTAAAAAGGTCGGGGCAGGGGGACCAACTAACTATGGCTACACCTTC.

The chain uses TRBV5-6 and TRBJ1-2; 7 bases line up with TRBD1. V lost 1 base, J lost 2 bases, and 8 bases stayed unmatched. Germline values: CDR1 SGHDT, CDR2 YYEEEE. This CDR3 contains 16 residues. In DNA form, the CDR3 reads TGTGCCAGCAGCTTGTCAAACGGACAGGCCAACTATGGCTACACCTTC. Amino acids: CASSLSNGQANYGYTF.